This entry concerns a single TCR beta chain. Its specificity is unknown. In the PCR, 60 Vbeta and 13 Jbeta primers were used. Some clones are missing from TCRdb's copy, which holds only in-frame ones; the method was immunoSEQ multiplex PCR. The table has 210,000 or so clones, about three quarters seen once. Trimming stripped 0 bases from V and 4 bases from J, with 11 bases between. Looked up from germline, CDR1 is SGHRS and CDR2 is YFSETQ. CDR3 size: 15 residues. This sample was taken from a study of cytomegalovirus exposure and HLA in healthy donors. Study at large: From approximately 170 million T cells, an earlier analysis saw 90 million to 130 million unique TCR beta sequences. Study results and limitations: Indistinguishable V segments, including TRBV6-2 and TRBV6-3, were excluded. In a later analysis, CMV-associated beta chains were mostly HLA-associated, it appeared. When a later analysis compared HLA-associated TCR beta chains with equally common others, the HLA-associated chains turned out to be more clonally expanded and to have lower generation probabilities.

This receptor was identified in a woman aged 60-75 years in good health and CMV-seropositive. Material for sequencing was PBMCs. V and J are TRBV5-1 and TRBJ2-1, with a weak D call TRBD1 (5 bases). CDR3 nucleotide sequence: TGCGCCAGCAGCTTGGCCAGGGCGATGTACAATGAGCAGTTCTTC. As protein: CASSLARAMYNEQFF.